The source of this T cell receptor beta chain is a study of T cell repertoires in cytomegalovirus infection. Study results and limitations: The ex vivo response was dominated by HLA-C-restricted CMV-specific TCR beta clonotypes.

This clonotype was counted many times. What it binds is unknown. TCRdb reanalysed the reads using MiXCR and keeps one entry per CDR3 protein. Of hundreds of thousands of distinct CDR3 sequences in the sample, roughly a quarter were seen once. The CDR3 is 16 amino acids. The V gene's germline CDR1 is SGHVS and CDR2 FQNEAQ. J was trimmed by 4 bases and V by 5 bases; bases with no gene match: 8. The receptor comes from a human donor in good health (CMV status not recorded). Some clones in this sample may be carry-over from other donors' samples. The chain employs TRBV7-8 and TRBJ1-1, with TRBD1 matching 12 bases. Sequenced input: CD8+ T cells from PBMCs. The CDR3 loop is CASSTAGQGAGTEAFF. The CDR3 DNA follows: TGTGCCAGCAGCACGGCGGGACAGGGGGCGGGCACTGAAGCTTTCTTT.